The entry below gives a single T cell receptor (beta chain) sequence along with its context. The CDR3 extends over 15 amino acids. The V gene's germline CDR1 is GTSNPN and CDR2 SVGIG (reference sequence). Trimming at V came to 5 bases and at J to 1 base, leaving 9 bases not matched to a gene. This record belongs to a study of cytotoxic CD8 clonotypes in ibrutinib-treated CLL. Overall study: Response sampling came at median roughly 11 months of treatment, ranging 6 to 36 months. Each sample contained, on average, almost 260,000 productive templates and 80,000 to 95,000 productive rearrangements.

Depth targeted 1 in 200,000 to 1 in 1 million T cells, averaging around 9.5x coverage per clonotype. Profiling relied on immunoSEQ multiplex PCR, and the TCRdb table lists in-frame clones only, not all of them. The sample has more than 300,000 clones, roughly 79% seen once. This clonotype was obtained from a human donor with chronic lymphocytic leukemia. The chain uses TRBV30 and TRBJ2-7, with 9 bases lining up with TRBD1. The sequencing here drew on PBMCs, taken before ibrutinib treatment. CDR3 loop: CAWVGDRGGSYEQYF. The CDR3 nucleotides read TGTGCCTGGGTCGGAGACAGGGGGGGTTCCTACGAGCAGTACTTC.